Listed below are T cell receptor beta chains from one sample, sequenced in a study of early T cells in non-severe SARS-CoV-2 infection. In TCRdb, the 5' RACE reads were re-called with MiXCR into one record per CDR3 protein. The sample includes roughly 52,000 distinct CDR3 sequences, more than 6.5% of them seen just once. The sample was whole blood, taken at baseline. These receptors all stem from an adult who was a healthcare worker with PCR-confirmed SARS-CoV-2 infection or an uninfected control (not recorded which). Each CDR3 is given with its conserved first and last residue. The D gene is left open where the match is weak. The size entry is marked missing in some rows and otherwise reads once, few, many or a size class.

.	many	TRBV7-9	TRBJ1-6	TGTGCCAGCAGCTTATTGGGAGCCTATAATTCACCCCTCCACTTT	CASSLLGAYNSPLHF
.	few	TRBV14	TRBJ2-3	TGTGCCAGCAGCCAATATCTAGCCGTGTTCAGCACAGATACGCAGTATTTT	CASSQYLAVFSTDTQYF
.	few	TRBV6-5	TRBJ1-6	TGTGCCAGCAGCCGATTAACAGGGTTTTTGAATTCACCCCTCCACTTT	CASSRLTGFLNSPLHF
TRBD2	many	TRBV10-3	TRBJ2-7	TGTGCCATCAGTGAGTCGACTAGCGGATCTTCTGGGTACTTC	CAISESTSGSSGYF
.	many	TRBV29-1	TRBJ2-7	TGCAGCGGAATTGAAGGGGGCGAGCAGTACTTC	CSGIEGGEQYF
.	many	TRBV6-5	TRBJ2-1	TGTGCCAGCAGTTATATGGCGGACTACAATGAGCAGTTCTTC	CASSYMADYNEQFF
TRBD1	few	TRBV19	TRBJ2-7	TGTGCCAGTAGTATAGGCCCGGGACAGGAGTTCCCAGAGCAGTACTTC	CASSIGPGQEFPEQYF
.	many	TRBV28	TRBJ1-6	TGTGCCAGCAGCTTTCCAAGGGACGGAAATTCACCCCTCCACTTT	CASSFPRDGNSPLHF
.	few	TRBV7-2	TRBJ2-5	TGTGCCAGCAGCGAAAGGCAAGAGACCCAGTACTTC	CASSERQETQYF
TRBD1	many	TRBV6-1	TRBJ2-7	TGTGCCAGCAGTGTCCGTCAGGACAGGGATACCCACGAGCAGTACTTC	CASSVRQDRDTHEQYF
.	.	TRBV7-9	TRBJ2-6	TGTGCCAGCAGCTTCGCCGGGTCCGGGGCCAACGTCCTGACTTTC	CASSFAGSGANVLTF
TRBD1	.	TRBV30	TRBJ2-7	TGTGCCTGGAGTACCTACCGACAGGGGAAGGTAAAGTACGAGCAGTACTTC	CAWSTYRQGKVKYEQYF
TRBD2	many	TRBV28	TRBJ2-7	TGTGCCAGCAGTTTGTCGGCAGGGCGGGGGAACTCCTACGAGCAGTACTTC	CASSLSAGRGNSYEQYF
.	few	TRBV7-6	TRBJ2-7	TGTGCCAGCAGCCGGGACAACTCCTACGAGCAGTACTTC	CASSRDNSYEQYF
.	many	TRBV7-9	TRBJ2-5	TGTGCCAGCAGCTTAAATTTAGGCACCCAAGAGACCCAGTACTTC	CASSLNLGTQETQYF
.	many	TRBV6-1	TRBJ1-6	TGTGCCAGCAGTGAGGCTAGCTATAATTCACCCCTCCACTTT	CASSEASYNSPLHF
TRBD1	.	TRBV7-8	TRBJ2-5	TGTGCCAGCAGCCCGCGAGAGGGACAGGGTGAGACCCAGTACTTC	CASSPREGQGETQYF
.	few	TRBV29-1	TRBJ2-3	TGCAGCGTTGAAGGTTTGGTTTCGGTTGGAGACACAGATACGCAGTATTTT	CSVEGLVSVGDTDTQYF
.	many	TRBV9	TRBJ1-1	TGTGCCAGCAGCGTAGGAGGGGAAACTGAAGCTTTCTTT	CASSVGGETEAFF
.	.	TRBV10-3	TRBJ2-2	TGTGCCATCAGCGACTACACCGGGGAGCTGTTTTTT	CAISDYTGELFF
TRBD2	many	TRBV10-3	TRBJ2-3	TGTGCCATCAGTGTCGGTAGCGGGGGGCGGCGTGCAGATACGCAGTATTTT	CAISVGSGGRRADTQYF
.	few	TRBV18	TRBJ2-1	TGTGCCAGCTCACCGGACTGGAATGAGCAGTTCTTC	CASSPDWNEQFF
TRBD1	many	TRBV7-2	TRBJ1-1	TGTGCCAGCAGCTCCCGGACAGGGGGGAACACTGAAGCTTTCTTT	CASSSRTGGNTEAFF
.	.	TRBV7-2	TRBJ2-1	TGTGCCAGCAGCTATCGCTCAGCCTACAATGAGCAGTTCTTC	CASSYRSAYNEQFF
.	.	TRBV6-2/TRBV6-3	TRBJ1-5	TGTGCCAGCAGTTACTCGATCTGGGAGAATCAGCCCCAGCATTTT	CASSYSIWENQPQHF
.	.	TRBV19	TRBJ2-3	TGTGCCAGTTCTGACGGGACTGGAAGTAATACGCAGTATTTT	CASSDGTGSNTQYF
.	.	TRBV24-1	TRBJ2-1	TGTGCCACCAGTGATTCTCATTCCATAACGACCCGGGAGTTCTTC	CATSDSHSITTREFF
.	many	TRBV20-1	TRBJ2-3	TGCAGTGCTAGAGTGGGCGGAACTAGCACAGATACGCAGTATTTT	CSARVGGTSTDTQYF